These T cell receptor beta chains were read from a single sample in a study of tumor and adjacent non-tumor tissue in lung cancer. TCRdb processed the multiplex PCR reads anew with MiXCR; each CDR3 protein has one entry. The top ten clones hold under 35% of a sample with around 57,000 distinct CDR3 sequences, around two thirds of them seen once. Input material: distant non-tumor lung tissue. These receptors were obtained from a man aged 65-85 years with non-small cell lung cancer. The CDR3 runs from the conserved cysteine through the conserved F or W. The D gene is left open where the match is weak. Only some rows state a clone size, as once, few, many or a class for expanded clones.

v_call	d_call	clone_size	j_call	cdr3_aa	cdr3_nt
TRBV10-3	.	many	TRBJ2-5	CAISITGEKETQYF	TGTGCCATCAGTATCACAGGCGAAAAAGAGACCCAGTACTTC
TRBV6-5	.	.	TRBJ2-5	CARRPWTQETQYF	TGTGCCAGAAGACCCTGGACACAAGAGACCCAGTACTTC
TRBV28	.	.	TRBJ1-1	CASSPPGKGAFF	TGTGCCAGCAGTCCCCCGGGCAAGGGAGCGTTCTTT
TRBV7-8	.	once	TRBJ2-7	CVSSTRIAPYEQYF	TGTGTCAGCAGCACCCGGATAGCCCCCTACGAGCAGTACTTC
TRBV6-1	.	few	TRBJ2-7	CAIRQSRLSYEQYF	TGTGCCATCAGACAAAGCAGGCTTTCCTACGAGCAGTACTTC
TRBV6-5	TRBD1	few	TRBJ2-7	CASSCGQGDTYEQYF	TGTGCCAGCAGTTGCGGACAGGGCGACACCTACGAGCAGTACTTC
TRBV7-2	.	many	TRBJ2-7	CASSYIPYEQYF	TGTGCCAGCAGCTACATCCCCTACGAGCAGTACTTC
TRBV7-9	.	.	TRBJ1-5	CASSSQGPSTDAQHF	TGTGCCAGCAGCTCTCAGGGGCCCAGCACAGATGCGCAGCATTTT
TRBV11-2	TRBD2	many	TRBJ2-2	CASSLLAANTGELFF	TGTGCCAGCAGCTTACTAGCGGCGAACACCGGGGAGCTGTTTTTT
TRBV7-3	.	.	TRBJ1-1	CTSSFEYFTEAFF	TGTACCAGCAGCTTCGAGTATTTCACTGAAGCTTTCTTT
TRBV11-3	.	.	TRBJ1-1	CTSSRAGTNMNTEAFF	TGTACCAGCAGCCGCGCCGGGACAAATATGAACACTGAAGCTTTCTTT
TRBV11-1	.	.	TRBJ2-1	CASSLVHSYNEQFF	TGTGCCAGTAGCTTAGTACACAGCTACAATGAGCAGTTCTTC
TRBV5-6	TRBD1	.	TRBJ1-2	CANSFETGVQSGGYTF	TGTGCCAACAGCTTCGAGACAGGGGTCCAATCGGGAGGCTACACCTTC
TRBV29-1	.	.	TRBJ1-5	CSVETGMGQPQNF	TGCAGCGTTGAAACAGGGATGGGTCAACCCCAGAATTTT
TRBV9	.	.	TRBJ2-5	CASSVFGVGETQYF	TGTGCCAGCAGCGTATTCGGGGTCGGGGAGACCCAGTACTTC
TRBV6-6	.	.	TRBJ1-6	CACSSHSPLHF	TGTGCCTGCAGTAGTCATTCACCTCTCCACTTT
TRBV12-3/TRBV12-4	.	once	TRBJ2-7	CASSLAGWYGQYF	TGTGCCAGCAGTTTAGCAGGCTGGTACGGGCAATACTTC
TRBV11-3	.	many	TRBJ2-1	CASSPAGNEQFF	TGTGCCAGCAGCCCCGCCGGTAATGAGCAGTTCTTC
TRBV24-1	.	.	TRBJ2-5	CATSDPRQVMREIQYF	TGTGCCACCAGTGATCCCCGACAGGTCATGAGGGAGATCCAGTACTTC
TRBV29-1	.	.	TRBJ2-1	CSADPNGYNEEFF	TGCAGCGCGGACCCCAACGGGTACAATGAGGAGTTCTTC
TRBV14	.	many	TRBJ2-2	CASSQDHWAKNTGELFF	TGTGCCAGCAGCCAAGATCACTGGGCCAAAAACACCGGGGAGCTGTTTTTT
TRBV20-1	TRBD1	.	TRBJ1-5	CSATPGTVNQPQHF	TGCAGTGCTACCCCCGGGACAGTCAATCAGCCCCAGCATTTT
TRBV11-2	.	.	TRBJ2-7	CVSSPAHGQYF	TGTGTCAGCAGCCCAGCCCACGGGCAGTACTTC
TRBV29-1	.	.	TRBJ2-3	CSVDFRDPQYF	TGCAGCGTTGATTTTCGGGATCCGCAGTATTTC
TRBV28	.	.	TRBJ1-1	CATLGRMNTEAFF	TGTGCCACCTTAGGACGGATGAACACTGAAGCTTTCTTT
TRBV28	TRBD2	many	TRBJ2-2	CASSFPPSGSYRGELFF	TGTGCCAGCAGTTTCCCCCCTAGCGGGAGCTATAGGGGGGAGCTGTTTTTT
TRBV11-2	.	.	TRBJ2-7	CASSLDAEISPEYF	TGTGCCAGCAGCTTAGATGCAGAGATTAGTCCCGAGTACTTC
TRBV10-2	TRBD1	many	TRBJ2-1	CASRGSDRGVIDEQFF	TGCGCCAGCAGAGGATCGGACAGGGGGGTAATAGATGAGCAGTTCTTC
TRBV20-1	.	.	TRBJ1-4	CSAIKVRGAYEKLFF	TGCAGTGCTATTAAAGTCCGGGGGGCGTATGAAAAACTGTTTTTT
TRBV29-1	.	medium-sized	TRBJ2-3	CSSRGGFGTDTQYF	TGCAGCTCTCGGGGTGGGTTCGGCACAGATACGCAGTATTTT
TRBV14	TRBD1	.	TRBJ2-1	CASSPRTGGNEQLF	TGTGCCAGCAGCCCTCGGACAGGGGGCAATGAACAGCTCTTC
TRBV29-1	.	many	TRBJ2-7	CSVEDLHEQYF	TGCAGCGTTGAAGATCTACACGAGCAGTACTTC
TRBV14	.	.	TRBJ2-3	CASSTTNGGRTDTQYF	TGTGCCAGCAGCACAACTAACGGGGGAAGGACAGATACGCAGTATTTT
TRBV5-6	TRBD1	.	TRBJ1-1	CARSLPGQGSEAFF	TGTGCCCGCAGCTTGCCGGGACAGGGGTCTGAAGCTTTCTTT
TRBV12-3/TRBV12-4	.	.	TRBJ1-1	CASILVSGLHAEAFF	TGTGCCAGCATCCTCGTTTCGGGACTGCATGCTGAAGCTTTCTTT
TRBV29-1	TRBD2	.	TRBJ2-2	CSAGTSGTAVELFF	TGCAGCGCCGGGACTAGCGGGACCGCCGTGGAACTGTTTTTT
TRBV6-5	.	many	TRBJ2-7	CASSTGPIGSYEQYF	TGTGCCAGCAGTACGGGGCCGATAGGTTCCTACGAGCAGTACTTC
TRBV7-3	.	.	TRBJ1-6	CASSLSGGSSPLHF	TGTGCCAGCAGCTTAAGCGGGGGCTCGTCACCCCTCCACTTT